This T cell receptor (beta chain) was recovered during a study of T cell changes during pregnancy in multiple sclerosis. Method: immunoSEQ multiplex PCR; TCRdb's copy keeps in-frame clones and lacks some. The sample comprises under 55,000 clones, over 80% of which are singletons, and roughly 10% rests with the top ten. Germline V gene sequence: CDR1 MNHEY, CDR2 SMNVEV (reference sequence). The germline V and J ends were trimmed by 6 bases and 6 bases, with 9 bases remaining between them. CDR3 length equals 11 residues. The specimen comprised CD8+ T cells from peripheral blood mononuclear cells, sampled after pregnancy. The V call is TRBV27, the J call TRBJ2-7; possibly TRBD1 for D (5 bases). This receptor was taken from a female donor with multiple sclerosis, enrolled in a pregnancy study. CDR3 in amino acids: CASSDSGEQYF. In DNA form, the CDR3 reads TGTGCCAGCAGCGACAGTGGCGAGCAGTACTTC.